This T cell receptor (beta chain) originates from a study of blood T cell repertoires in COVID-19 (dated by TCRdb to 2018 to 2021). Broadly, across the study: Samples from collaborators originated in the United States, Italy and Spain and spanned both the acute and convalescent phases of COVID-19. Deeply sampled blood TCRbeta repertoires from subjects exposed to, actively infected with, or recovered from COVID-19 were included in the dataset. A freely available public database, intended as a resource for researchers studying the immune response to SARS-CoV-2, is where the repertoires were released. Samples were obtained from the ongoing ImmuneRACE study (first 160 participants) and from 1,254 subjects provided by 6 global collaborators. The sample metadata nearly always contained a de-identified subject ID, COVID-19 status, age in years and sex. The prospective study material was composed of cDNA or gDNA derived from T cells, B-cell-depleted T cells, or PBMCs. Where HLA class I and class II types were available, the types were taken from metadata supplied by the sample provider, not from assay-based typing.

TCRbeta CDR3 regions were amplified from genomic DNA using the immunoSEQ Assay, a bias-controlled multiplex PCR. The published analysis was carried out like this. The number of nucleated cells in each sample was estimated by amplification of reference gene primers within the assay. To quantify the absolute abundance of each unique TCRbeta CDR3 rearrangement, sequence reads were collapsed and filtered. For each sample, productive Simpson clonality was calculated as the square root of Simpson's diversity index over productive rearrangements. In TCRdb, the immuneACCESS table is reduced to in-frame sequences with V and J assigned. These tables do not hold every clone; where another copy was compared, an unresolved V gene accounts for under half, and the others remain unexplained. That table supplies the V and J calls and clone size; D and trimming were determined from the DNA. Here the sample has 72,000 or so clones; about four fifths occur a single time. Together, the top ten hold approximately 18% of the sample.

A second Seattle source provided samples from volunteer blood donors who had recovered from COVID-19. Collaborating institutions collected whole blood in K2EDTA tubes following their own protocols. For TCRbeta analysis, collaborator samples were shipped as frozen whole blood, as isolated PBMCs, or as DNA extracted from either sample type. The germline V gene gives CDR1 as SGHAT and CDR2 as FQNNGV. Including the terminal cysteine and phenylalanine, the CDR3 comprises 12 residues. The sequence is cut down to CDR3 DNA, 36 bases in frame from base 1. V is pared back by 4 bases and J by 6 bases, with 10 bases lying between the germline termini. What the work shows at the level of the full study, not this receptor alone: The quantity of clinical and demographic metadata differed by source and by participant and was supplied without curation.

In regard to this clone: Its antigen remains undetermined. Base qualities are not recorded, but no much larger clone differs from it by a single base.

The sequence links TRBV11-2 to TRBJ2-7; TRBD2 is possibly the D segment (5 matching bases). Input material: peripheral blood. This TCR was recovered from a man aged 65-85 years who had recovered from COVID-19. DNA sequence: TGTGCCAGCAGCTGGGCCGGAGGCGAGCAGTACTTC. The resulting protein is CASSWAGGEQYF.